This T cell receptor beta chain appears in the sequencing data of a study of cytomegalovirus exposure and HLA in healthy donors. Note on this clone: Antigen unknown.

The CDR3 is made up of 13 amino acids. Germline loops: CDR1 GTSNPN, CDR2 SVGIG (reference sequence). V lost 7 bases, J lost 1 base, and 14 bases lay in between. Study findings and constraints: Earlier analysis looked at TCR beta V segments, and most were productive about 87% or about 30% of the time. The study flagged 150 to 200 TCR beta chains as cytomegalovirus-associated. Reports credit the classifier with highly specific, highly sensitive diagnosis of cytomegalovirus status.

Primers included in the PCR were 60 Vbeta and 13 Jbeta primers. Repertoires were generated with immunoSEQ multiplex PCR, while TCRdb's copy carries only in-frame clones and drops some. The repertoire holds about 99,000 clones, with roughly 83% as singletons. V usage is TRBV30 and J usage is TRBJ2-7; a possible D gene is TRBD2 (6 bases). The sequence was collected from a male donor in good health and CMV-seropositive. Sequencing used PBMCs. CDR3 in DNA: TGTGCCTCAACCTCGGGACTTTCCTACGAGCAGTACTTC. Its protein is CASTSGLSYEQYF.